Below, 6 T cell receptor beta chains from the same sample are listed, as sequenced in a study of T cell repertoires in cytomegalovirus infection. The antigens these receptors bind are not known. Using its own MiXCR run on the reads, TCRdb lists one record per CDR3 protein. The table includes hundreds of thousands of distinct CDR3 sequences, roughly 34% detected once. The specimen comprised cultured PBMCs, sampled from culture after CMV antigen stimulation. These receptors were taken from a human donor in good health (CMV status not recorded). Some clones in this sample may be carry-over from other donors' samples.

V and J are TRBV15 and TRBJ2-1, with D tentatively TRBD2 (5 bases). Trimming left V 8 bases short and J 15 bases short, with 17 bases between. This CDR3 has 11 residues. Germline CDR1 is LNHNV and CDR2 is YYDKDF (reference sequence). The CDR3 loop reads CATSEGLVRFF. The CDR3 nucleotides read TGTGCCACCTCTGAGGGCCTCGTAAGGTTCTTC.

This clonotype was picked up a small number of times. In DNA form, the CDR3 reads TGTGCCAGCAGCCAGGTAGGGGCGAGGGAGCAGTACTTC. Amino acids: CASSQVGAREQYF. This chain uses TRBV4-2 with TRBJ2-7; possibly TRBD1 for D (5 bases). V lost 3 bases to trimming and J lost 7 bases, with 13 bases between them. The germline V gene has CDR1 LGHNA and CDR2 YNFKEQ. The CDR3 spans 13 residues.

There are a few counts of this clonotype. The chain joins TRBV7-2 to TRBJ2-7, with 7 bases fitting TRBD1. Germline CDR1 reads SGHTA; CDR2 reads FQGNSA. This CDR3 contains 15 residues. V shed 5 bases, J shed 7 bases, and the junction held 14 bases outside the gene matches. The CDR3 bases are TGTGCCAGCAGCCTCAACCCCGGACAGGACAATGAGCAGTACTTC. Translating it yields CASSLNPGQDNEQYF.

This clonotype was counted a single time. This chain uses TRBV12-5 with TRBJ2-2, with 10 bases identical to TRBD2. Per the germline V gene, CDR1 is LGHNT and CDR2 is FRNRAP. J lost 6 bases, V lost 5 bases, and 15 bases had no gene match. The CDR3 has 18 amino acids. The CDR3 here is CASGPLGEREGRAGELFF. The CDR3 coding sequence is TGTGCTAGTGGTCCTCTTGGGGAGCGGGAGGGCCGAGCCGGGGAGCTGTTTTTT. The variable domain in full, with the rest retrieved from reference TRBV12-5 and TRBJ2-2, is DARVTQTPRHKVTEMGQEVTMRCQPILGHNTVFWYRQTMMQGLELLAYFRNRAPLDDSGMPKDRFSAEMPDATLATLKIQPSEPRDSAVYFCASGPLGEREGRAGELFFGEGSRLTVL.

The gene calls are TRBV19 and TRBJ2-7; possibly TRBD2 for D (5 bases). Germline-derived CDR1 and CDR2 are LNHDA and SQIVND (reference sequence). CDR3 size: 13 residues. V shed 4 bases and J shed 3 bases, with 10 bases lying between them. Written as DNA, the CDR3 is TGTGCCAGTAGTACCCAACTAGACTACGAGCAGTACGTC. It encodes CASSTQLDYEQYV.

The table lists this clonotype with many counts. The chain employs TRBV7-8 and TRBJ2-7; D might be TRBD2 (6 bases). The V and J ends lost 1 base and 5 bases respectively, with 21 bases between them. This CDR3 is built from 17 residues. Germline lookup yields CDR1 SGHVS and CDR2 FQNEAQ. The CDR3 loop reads CASSLGPQRVPPHEQYV. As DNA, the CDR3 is TGTGCCAGCAGCTTAGGGCCTCAGCGGGTCCCCCCCCACGAGCAGTACGTC.